These T cell receptor beta chains were read from a single sample in a study of T cells after yellow fever vaccination. TCRdb reprocessed the 5' RACE reads with MiXCR, giving one entry per CDR3 protein. This table has hundreds of thousands of distinct CDR3 sequences, around an eighth appearing once. This specimen consisted of PBMCs, obtained on the day of the yellow fever booster vaccination. The source of these receptors is a man aged 30-40 years who received the YFV17D yellow fever vaccine. CDR3s include the opening cysteine and the closing phenylalanine or tryptophan. Fields, in order: V gene, J gene, D gene, clone size, CDR3 protein, CDR3 DNA. The D gene is left open where the match is weak. For some rows the clone size is stated as once, few or many, or as a class when expanded; others skip it.

>TRBV6-2/TRBV6-3|TRBJ2-7|.|few
CAVTGTYEQYF
TGTGCAGTAACAGGGACCTACGAGCAGTACTTC
>TRBV29-1|TRBJ2-1|TRBD2|.
CSVEGFGTSGTDEQFF
TGCAGCGTTGAAGGCTTTGGTACTAGCGGGACCGATGAGCAGTTCTTC
>TRBV29-1|TRBJ2-5|.|few
CSVLRHQETQYF
TGCAGCGTTCTTCGCCATCAAGAGACCCAGTACTTC
>TRBV7-2|TRBJ2-7|.|few
CASSLVGSLEQYF
TGTGCCAGCAGCTTAGTGGGCAGTCTCGAGCAGTACTTC
>TRBV20-1|TRBJ1-5|.|.
CSARIRAPGNQPQHF
TGCAGTGCTAGAATAAGGGCCCCAGGGAATCAGCCCCAGCATTTT
>TRBV20-1|TRBJ1-1|.|few
CSARDSGAANTEAFF
TGCAGTGCTAGAGATAGTGGGGCAGCTAACACTGAAGCTTTCTTT
>TRBV29-1|TRBJ2-7|.|few
CSVEDGGFYEQYF
TGCAGCGTTGAAGATGGGGGATTCTACGAGCAGTACTTC
>TRBV3-1|TRBJ1-2|.|.
CASSQDRRLGGYTF
TGTGCCAGCAGCCAAGACCGACGCCTCGGTGGCTACACCTTC
>TRBV30|TRBJ2-3|.|.
CAWMGSSDTQYF
TGTGCCTGGATGGGCAGCTCAGATACGCAGTATTTT
>TRBV12-3/TRBV12-4|TRBJ2-1|.|.
CASSPTRTGEQFF
TGTGCCAGCAGTCCGACTAGGACGGGTGAGCAGTTCTTC
>TRBV7-2|TRBJ1-1|.|.
CASSPRDDTEAFF
TGTGCCAGCAGCCCTCGGGACGACACTGAAGCTTTCTTT
>TRBV11-2|TRBJ2-3|.|.
CASSSSLQGTDTQYF
TGTGCCAGCAGCTCCAGCCTGCAGGGCACAGATACGCAGTATTTT
>TRBV9|TRBJ2-2|TRBD2|.
CASRQGGETGELFF
TGTGCCAGCCGCCAGGGAGGGGAAACCGGGGAGCTGTTTTTT
>TRBV11-3|TRBJ1-1|.|.
CASAPRADTEAFF
TGTGCCAGCGCCCCAAGGGCGGACACTGAAGCTTTCTTT